The source of this T cell receptor (beta chain) is a study of blood T cell repertoires in COVID-19. Germline CDR1 and CDR2: LGHNA and YNFKEQ. V was trimmed by 1 base and J by 9 bases, leaving 10 bases between them. The CDR3 is made up of 14 amino acids. In the source study's methods: Estimation of nucleated cell counts was performed using reference gene primer amplification. This table comes from immunoSEQ multiplex PCR, and its TCRdb copy is limited to in-frame clones, with some not included. V, J and clone size are those of that table, while D and trimming were read from the DNA. The profile covers hundreds of thousands of clones, with roughly nine tenths appearing a single time and 2.5% to 3% taken by the ten largest. Participants were aged about 18 to 90 years from approximately 23 US areas. Recovered status applied to Cohort 3 donors who had two consecutive negative PCRs. It also applied to those with clearance or with symptom resolution.

The sequenced sample consisted of PBMCs or T cells enriched from blood (not recorded which). V gene TRBV4-2 combines with J gene TRBJ2-6, with TRBD2 as a possible D gene (5 bases). The origin of this receptor is a woman aged 30 to 39 who had recovered from COVID-19. The CDR3 reads CASSQGGQFNVLTF. DNA for the CDR3: TGTGCCAGCAGCCAAGGCGGGCAATTCAACGTCCTGACTTTC.